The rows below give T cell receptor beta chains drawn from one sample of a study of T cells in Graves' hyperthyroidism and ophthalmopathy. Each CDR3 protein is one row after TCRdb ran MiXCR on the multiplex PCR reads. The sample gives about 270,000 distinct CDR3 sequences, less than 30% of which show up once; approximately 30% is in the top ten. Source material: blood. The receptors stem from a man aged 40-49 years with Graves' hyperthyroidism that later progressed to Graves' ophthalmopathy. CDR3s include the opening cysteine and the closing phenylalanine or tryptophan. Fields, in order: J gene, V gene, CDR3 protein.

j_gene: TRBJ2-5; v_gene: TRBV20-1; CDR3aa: CSARDLSASGETQYF
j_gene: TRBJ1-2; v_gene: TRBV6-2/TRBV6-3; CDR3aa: CASSSPDRHYGYTF
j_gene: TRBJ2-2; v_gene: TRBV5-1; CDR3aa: CASSWTSGHGGELFF
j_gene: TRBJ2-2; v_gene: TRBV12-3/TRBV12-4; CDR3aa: CASSFPSGFTGELFF
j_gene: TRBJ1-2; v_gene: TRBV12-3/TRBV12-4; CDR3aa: CASSLHRRESGYTF
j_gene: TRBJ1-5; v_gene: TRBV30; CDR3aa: CAWAGGPNQPQHF
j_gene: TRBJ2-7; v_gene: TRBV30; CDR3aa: CACLWTGGPYEQYF
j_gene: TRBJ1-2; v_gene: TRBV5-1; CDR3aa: CASSARQGLDYGYTF
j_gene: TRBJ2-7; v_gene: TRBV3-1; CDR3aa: CASSQDFDPGLAYYEQYF
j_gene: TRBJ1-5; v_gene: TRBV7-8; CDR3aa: CASSHSFQPQHF
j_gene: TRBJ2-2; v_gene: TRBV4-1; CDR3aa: CASSQVRSSPGELFF
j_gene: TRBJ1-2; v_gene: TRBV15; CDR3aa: CATSRSRLANYGYTF
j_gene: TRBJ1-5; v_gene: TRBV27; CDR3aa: CASSLSSDSNQPQHF
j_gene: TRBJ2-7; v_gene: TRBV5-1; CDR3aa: CASSWGRSSYEQYF
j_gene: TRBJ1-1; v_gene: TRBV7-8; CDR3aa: CASSISTTGSTEAFF
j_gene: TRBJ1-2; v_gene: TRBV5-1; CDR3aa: CASSLDRDRNGYTF
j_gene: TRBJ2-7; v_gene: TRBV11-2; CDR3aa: CASSQPGRRYEQYF
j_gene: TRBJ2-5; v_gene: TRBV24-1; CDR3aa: CATGQGALETQYF
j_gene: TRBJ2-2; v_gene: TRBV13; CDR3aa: CASSLPRGVGGTGELFF
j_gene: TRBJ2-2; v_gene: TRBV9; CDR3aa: CASSVAGEVGELFF
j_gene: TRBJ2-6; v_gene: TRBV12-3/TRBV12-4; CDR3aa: CASNLHGANVLTF
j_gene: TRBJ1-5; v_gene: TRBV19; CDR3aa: CASSFRDRGFAQPQHF
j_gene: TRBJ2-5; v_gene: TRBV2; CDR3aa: CASSGQGLGTQYF
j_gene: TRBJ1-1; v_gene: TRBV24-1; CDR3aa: CATSDYVGTEASF
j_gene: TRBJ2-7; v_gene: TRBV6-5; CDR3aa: CASSYGRGSGGYEQYF
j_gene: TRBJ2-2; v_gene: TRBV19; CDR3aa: CASSTGRRELFF
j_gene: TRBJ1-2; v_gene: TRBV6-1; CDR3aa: CASMDSGQGANGYTF
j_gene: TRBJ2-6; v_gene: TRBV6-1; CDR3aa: CASTGPGVSGANVLTF
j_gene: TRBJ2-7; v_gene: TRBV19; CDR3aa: CASSIGWDRVNEQYF
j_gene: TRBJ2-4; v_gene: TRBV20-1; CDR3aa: CSAEGTLAKNIQYF
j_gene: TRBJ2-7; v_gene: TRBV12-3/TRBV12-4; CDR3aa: CASSRGAEAYEQYF
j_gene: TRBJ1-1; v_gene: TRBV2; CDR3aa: CASTPGNTEAFF
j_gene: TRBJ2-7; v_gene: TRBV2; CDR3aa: CASSSGQGKTYEQYF
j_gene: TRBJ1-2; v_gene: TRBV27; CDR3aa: CASSLSSSSHYGYTF
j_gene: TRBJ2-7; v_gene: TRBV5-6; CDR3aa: CASSLGLDKREQYF
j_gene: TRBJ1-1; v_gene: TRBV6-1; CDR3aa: CASSPRTVNTEAFF
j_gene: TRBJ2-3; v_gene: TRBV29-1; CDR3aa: CSVDTQYF
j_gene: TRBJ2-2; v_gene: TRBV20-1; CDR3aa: CSARVGQGGSGELFF
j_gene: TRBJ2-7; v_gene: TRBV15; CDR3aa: CATSRDGLSYEQYF
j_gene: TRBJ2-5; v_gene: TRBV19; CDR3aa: CASSEGLAGGSETQYF
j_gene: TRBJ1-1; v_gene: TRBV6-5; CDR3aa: CASRGAVMNTEAFF
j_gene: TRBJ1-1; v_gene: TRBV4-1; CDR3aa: CASSLQARDPAFF
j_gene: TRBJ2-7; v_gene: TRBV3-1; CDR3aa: CASSQLAGYEQYF
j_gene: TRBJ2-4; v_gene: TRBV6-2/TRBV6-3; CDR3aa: CASSRQRPIQYF
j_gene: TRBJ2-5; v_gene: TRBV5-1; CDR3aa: CASSLESRRETQYF
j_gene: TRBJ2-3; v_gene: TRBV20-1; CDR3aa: CSARDLGLIADTQYF
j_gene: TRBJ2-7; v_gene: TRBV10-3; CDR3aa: CAISEGRGARDEQYF
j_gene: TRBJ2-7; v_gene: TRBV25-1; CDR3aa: CASSPGQAQTSYEQYF
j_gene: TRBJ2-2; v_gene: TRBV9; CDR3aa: CASSVEGAGTGELFF
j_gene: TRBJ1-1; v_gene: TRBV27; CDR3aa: CASSLGDRNTEAFF
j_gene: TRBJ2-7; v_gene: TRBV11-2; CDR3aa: CASSSRLAGVGYEQYF